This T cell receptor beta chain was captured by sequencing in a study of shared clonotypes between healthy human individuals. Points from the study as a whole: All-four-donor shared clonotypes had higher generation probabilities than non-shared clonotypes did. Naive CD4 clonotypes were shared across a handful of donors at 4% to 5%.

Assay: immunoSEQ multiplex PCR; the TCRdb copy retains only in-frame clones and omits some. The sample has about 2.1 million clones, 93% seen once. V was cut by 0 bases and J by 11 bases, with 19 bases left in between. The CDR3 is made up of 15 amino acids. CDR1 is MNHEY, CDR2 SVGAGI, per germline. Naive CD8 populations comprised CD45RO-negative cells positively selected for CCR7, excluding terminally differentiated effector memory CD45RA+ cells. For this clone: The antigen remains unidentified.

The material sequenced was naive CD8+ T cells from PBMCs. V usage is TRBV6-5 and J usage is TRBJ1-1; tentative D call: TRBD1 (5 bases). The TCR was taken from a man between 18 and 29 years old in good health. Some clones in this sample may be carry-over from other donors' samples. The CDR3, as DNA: TGTGCCAGCAGTTACTCGAGAACAGGTGTGGATGAGGCTTTCTTT. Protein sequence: CASSYSRTGVDEAFF.